This T cell receptor (beta chain) was found in a study of T-cell reconstitution after alpha-beta-depleted transplantation in children. Study-wide results and caveats: Several hundred expanded graft clones reportedly supplied alpha-beta T cells about two months after transplant. Some patients showed high day-60 TCRbeta diversity, which derived from surviving recipient T cells and thymic progenitors. Most T-cell counts and diversity one year after the transplant came from T cells that were newly produced.

This CDR3 has 15 amino acids. Germline V CDR1 and CDR2: SGHTA, FQGNSA. Trimming stripped 1 base from V and 5 bases from J, with 12 bases between. To note about this clonotype: Its target is unknown.

Molecular barcoding with unique molecular identifiers was used for the TCRbeta library. TCRdb redid the calling of the PCR reads with MiXCR, one entry per CDR3 protein. The sample gives almost 600,000 distinct CDR3 sequences, 25% to 30% of which show up once; around a third is in the top ten. This TCR derives from a boy younger than two with Wiskott-Aldrich syndrome, due to receive a stem cell transplant. Here the sequenced sample was PBMCs, taken before TCRalphabeta/CD19-depleted stem cell transplant. The V and J genes are TRBV7-2 and TRBJ1-5, with unresolved D. In DNA, the CDR3 is TGTGCCAGCAGCTTAGTTCCCCAGGCACATCAGCCCCAGCATTTT. This encodes CASSLVPQAHQPQHF.